This T cell receptor (beta chain) was found in a study of blood T cell repertoires in COVID-19. Study context: Italy, Spain and the United States were the sources of the convalescent and acute COVID-19 samples. T cells, B-cell-depleted T cells, or PBMCs supplied cDNA or gDNA.

Participants' reported clinical history set cohort assignment. Before being deemed recovered, Cohort 3 donors had two negative PCRs, clearance, or symptom resolution. This CDR3 has 14 residues. Germline CDR1 LGHDT, CDR2 YNNKEL (reference sequence). V lost 4 bases and J lost 0, with 10 bases in between. Sequencing was performed with immunoSEQ multiplex PCR; in TCRdb, only in-frame clones are kept and a portion is missing. Of roughly 290,000 clones listed, 75% to 90% were seen once; the top ten hold less than 2.5%. The material sequenced was PBMCs or T cells enriched from blood (not recorded which). The chain joins TRBV3-1 (or the pseudogene TRBV3-2) to TRBJ2-7; D unclear. The clonotype originates from a man aged 30 to 45 who had recovered from COVID-19. CDR3 in amino acids: CASSPTGSSYEQYF. CDR3 DNA sequence: TGTGCCAGCAGCCCTACGGGTAGCTCCTACGAGCAGTACTTC.